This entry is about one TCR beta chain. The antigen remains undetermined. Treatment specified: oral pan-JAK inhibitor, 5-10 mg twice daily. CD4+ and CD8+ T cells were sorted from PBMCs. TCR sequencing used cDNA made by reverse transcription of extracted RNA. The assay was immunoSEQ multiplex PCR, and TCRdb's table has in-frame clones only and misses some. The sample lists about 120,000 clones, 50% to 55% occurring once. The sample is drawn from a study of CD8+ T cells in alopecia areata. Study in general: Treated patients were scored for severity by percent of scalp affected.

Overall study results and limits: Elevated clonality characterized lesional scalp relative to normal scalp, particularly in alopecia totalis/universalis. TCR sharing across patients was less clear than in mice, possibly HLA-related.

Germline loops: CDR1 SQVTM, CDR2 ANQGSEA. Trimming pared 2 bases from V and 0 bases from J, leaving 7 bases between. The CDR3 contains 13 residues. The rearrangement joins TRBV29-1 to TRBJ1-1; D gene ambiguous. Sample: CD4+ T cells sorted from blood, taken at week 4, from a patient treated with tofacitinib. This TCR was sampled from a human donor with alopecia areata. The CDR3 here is CSVEKRLNTEAFF. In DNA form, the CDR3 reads TGCAGCGTTGAAAAGAGACTGAACACTGAAGCTTTCTTT.